This T cell receptor beta chain was sequenced during a study of cytomegalovirus exposure and HLA in healthy donors. V was clipped by 3 bases and J by 6 bases, with 17 bases between them. There are 15 residues in the CDR3. In germline, CDR1 is MGHRA, CDR2 YSYEKL. On this clone itself: Its antigen is not identified.

Whole-study results and caveats: Upon later analysis, TCR association rates were observed to vary by HLA locus, being highest for DRB1 and lowest for HLA-C. Cytomegalovirus status was reportedly diagnosed by the classifier with high specificity and sensitivity. Several of the most significant clusters appeared, in a later analysis, to be linked to common viral pathogens. The authors later linked a missense DCLRE1C variant to TCR beta V- and J-gene trimming.

PCR was performed using 60 Vbeta and 13 Jbeta primers. Assay used: immunoSEQ multiplex PCR; TCRdb lists only in-frame clones, some missing. Of about 180,000 clones in the sample, 84% were seen once. V gene TRBV4-1 combines with J gene TRBJ1-2; tentative D call: TRBD1 (6 bases). The clonotype was recovered from a boy aged 2 to 10 in good health and CMV-seronegative. Material: PBMCs. CDR3 nucleotides: TGCGCCAGCAGCCACCCAGACAGGAAATTAGATGGCTACACCTTC. It codes for CASSHPDRKLDGYTF.